This entry features one T cell receptor (beta chain) sequence. The data belong to a study of blood T cell repertoires in COVID-19. Only in-frame clones appear in the TCRdb table, and some are missing; sequencing was by immunoSEQ multiplex PCR. The sample lists roughly 60,000 clones; 80% to 90% were seen once. This CDR3 comprises 15 residues. Trimming left V 3 bases short and J 0 bases short, with 11 bases between. Per germline, CDR1 SGHAT and CDR2 FQDESV (reference sequence). The sequence was obtained from a man aged 40-50 years with acute or convalescent COVID-19. V and J are TRBV11-1 and TRBJ1-1; D not certain. The material sequenced was peripheral blood. In nucleotides, the CDR3 is TGTGCCAGCAGCTTGAGTGGAGTTCTGAACACTGAAGCTTTCTTT. Translated, it gives CASSLSGVLNTEAFF.